This T cell receptor beta chain comes out of a study of Ad26.COV2.S vaccination and SARS-CoV-2 variants. TCRdb's table, derived via immunoSEQ multiplex PCR, lists solely in-frame clones and lacks some. The table shows roughly 300,000 clones, with about 88% occurring only once. CDR3 size: 16 residues. Germline V gene lookup returns CDR1 MNHEY and CDR2 SVGEGT. Trimming removed 6 bases from V and 7 bases from J, with 25 bases in between. The treatment denotes: around 19 received Ad26.COV2.S at low or high dose, single or two shots; about 5 received placebo; per-sample allocation not given. Day 63 after the first vaccine or placebo injection was the time point for sampling. At a Boston site, the person donating was an adult of 18-55 years.

This sequence originates from a person aged 18-65 years who received the Ad26.COV2.S COVID-19 vaccine or a placebo. Sample: peripheral blood, taken in a trial of Ad26.COV2.S vaccine versus placebo. This chain uses TRBV6-2 or TRBV6-3 with TRBJ2-7; tentative D call: TRBD2 (6 bases). The CDR3 DNA follows: TGTGCCAGCAGCCCATTGTGGCGGGGCTCCGAGGATGAGCAGTACTTC. Translated, it gives CASSPLWRGSEDEQYF.